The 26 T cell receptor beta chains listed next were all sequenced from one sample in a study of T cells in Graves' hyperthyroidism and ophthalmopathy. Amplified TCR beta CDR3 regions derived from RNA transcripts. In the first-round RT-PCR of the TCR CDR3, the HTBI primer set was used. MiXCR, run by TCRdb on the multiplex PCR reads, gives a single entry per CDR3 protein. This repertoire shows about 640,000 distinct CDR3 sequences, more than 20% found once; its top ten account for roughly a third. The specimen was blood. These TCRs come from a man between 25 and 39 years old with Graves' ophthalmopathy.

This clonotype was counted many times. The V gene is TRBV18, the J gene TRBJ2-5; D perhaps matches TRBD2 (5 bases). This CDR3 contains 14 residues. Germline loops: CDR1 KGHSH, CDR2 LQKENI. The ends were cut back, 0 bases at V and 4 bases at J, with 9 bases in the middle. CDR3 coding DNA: TGTGCCAGCTCACCACCGGCCCGGGGAGAGACCCAGTACTTC. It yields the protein CASSPPARGETQYF.

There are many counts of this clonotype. Written as DNA, the CDR3 is TGCAGTGCTAGAGGGGGGGGACAGGCCCTCTCCTACGAGCAGTACTTC. As protein: CSARGGGQALSYEQYF. The chain combines TRBV20-1 with TRBJ2-7; tentative D call: TRBD1 (8 bases). This CDR3 comprises 16 residues. Trimming left V 1 base short and J 0 bases short, with 16 bases between. Germline loops: CDR1 DFQATT, CDR2 SNEGSKA (reference sequence).

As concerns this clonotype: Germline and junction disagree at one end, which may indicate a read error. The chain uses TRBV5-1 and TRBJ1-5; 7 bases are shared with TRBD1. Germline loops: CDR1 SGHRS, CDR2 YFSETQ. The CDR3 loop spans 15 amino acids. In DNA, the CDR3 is TGCACCAGCAGCTTGGCCTCAGGGGGTGATCAGCCCCAGCATTTT. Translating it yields CTSSLASGGDQPQHF.

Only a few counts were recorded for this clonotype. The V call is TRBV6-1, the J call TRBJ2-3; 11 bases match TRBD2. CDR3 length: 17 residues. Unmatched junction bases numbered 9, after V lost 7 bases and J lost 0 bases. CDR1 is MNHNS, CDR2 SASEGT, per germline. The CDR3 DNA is TGTGCCAGCACGCGGGCTAGCGGGAGGCCTAGCACAGATACGCAGTATTTT. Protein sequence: CASTRASGRPSTDTQYF.

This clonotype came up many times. CDR3 coding DNA: TGTGCCAGCAGCAACCGGGACTTCCGAAGTCAGTACTTC. Protein product: CASSNRDFRSQYF. The genes are TRBV7-9 and TRBJ2-7; weak D call: TRBD2 (6 bases). Trimming pared 5 bases from V and 10 bases from J, leaving 18 bases between. Germline values: CDR1 SEHNR, CDR2 FQNEAQ (reference sequence). The CDR3 contains 13 residues.

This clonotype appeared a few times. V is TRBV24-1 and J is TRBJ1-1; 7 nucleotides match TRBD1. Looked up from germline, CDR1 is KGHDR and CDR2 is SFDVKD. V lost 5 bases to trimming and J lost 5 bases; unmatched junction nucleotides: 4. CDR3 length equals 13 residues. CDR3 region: CATSGGRGTEAFF. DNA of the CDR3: TGTGCCACCAGTGGTGGCAGGGGGACTGAAGCTTTCTTT.

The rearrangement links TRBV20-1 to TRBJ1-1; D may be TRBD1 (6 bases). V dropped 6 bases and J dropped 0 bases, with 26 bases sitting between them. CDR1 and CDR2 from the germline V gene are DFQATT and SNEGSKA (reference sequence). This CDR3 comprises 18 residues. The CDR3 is CSASRFRGAGGMNTEAFF. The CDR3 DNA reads TGCAGTGCCTCTAGGTTCCGGGGGGCGGGAGGTATGAACACTGAAGCTTTCTTT.

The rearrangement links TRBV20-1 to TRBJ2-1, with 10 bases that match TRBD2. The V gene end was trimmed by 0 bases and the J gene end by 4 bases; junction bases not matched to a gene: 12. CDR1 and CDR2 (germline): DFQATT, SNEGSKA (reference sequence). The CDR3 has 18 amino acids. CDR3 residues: CSARDYLAPAGGYNEQFF. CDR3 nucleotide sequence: TGCAGTGCTAGAGATTATCTCGCCCCAGCGGGAGGGTACAATGAGCAGTTCTTC.

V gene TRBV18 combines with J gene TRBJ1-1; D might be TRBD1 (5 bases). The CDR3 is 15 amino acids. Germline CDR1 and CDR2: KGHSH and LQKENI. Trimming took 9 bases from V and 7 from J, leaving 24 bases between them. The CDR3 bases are TGTGCCAGTCATCACGAGGGGCCTGGATTTGTTGAAGCTTTCTTT. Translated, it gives CASHHEGPGFVEAFF. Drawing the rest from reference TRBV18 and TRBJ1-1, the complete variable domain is NAGVMQNPRHLVRRRGQEARLRCSPMKGHSHVYWYRQLPEEGLKFMVYLQKENIIDESGMPKERFSAEFPKEGPSILRIQQVVRGDSAAYFCASHHEGPGFVEAFFGQGTRLTVV.

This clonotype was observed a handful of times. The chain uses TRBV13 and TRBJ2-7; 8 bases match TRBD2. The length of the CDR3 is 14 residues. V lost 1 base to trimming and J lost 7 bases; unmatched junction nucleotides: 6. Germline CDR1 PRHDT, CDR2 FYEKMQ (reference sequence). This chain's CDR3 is CASSLVGTSWEQYF. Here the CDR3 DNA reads TGTGCCAGCAGCTTAGTGGGGACTAGTTGGGAGCAGTACTTC.

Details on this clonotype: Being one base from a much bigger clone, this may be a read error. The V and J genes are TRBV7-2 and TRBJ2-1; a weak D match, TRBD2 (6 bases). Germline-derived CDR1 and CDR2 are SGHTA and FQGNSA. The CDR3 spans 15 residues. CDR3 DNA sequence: TGTGTCAGCAGCTTATCTGGCGGGGACTACAATGAGCAGTTCTTC. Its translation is CVSSLSGGDYNEQFF.

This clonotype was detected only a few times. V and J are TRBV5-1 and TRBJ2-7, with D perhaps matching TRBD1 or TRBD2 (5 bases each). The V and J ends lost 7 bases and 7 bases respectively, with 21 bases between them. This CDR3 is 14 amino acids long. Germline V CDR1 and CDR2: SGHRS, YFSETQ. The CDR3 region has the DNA TGCGCCAGCGAACCGGGACCCCGGATTGGTGAGCAGTACTTC. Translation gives CASEPGPRIGEQYF.

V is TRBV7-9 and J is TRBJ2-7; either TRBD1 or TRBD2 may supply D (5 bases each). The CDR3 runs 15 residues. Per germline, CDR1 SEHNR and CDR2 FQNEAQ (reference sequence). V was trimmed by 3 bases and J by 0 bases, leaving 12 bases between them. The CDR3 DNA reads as TGTGCCAGCAGCTTCCGGGACCACCCCTCCTACGAGCAGTACTTC. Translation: CASSFRDHPSYEQYF.

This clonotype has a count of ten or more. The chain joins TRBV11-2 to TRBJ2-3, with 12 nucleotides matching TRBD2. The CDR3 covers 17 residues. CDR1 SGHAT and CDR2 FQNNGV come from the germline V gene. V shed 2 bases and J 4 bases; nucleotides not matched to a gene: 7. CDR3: CASSLSASGRVADTQYF. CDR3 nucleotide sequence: TGTGCCAGCAGCTTATCGGCTAGCGGGAGGGTGGCAGATACGCAGTATTTT.

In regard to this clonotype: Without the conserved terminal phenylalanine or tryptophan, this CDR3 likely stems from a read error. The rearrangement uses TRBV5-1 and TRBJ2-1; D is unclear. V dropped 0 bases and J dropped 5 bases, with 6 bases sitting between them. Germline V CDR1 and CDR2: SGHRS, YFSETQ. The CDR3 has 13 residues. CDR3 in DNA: TGCGCCAGCAGCTTGGGACGAGACAATGAGCAGTTCCTC. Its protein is CASSLGRDNEQFL.

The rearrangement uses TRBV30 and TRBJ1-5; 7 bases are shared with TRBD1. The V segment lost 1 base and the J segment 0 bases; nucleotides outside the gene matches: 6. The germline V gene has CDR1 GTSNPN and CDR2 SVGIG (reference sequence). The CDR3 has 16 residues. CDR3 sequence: CAWSEGQSYSNQPQHF. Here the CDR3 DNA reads TGTGCCTGGAGTGAGGGACAGTCCTATAGCAATCAGCCCCAGCATTTT.

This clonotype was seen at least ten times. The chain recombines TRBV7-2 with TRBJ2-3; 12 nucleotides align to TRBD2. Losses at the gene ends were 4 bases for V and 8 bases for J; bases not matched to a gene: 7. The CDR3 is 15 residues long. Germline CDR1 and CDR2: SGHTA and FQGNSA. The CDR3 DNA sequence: TGTGCCAGCAGCTCGCGACTAGCGGGAGTTAGTACGCAGTATTTT. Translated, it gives CASSSRLAGVSTQYF.

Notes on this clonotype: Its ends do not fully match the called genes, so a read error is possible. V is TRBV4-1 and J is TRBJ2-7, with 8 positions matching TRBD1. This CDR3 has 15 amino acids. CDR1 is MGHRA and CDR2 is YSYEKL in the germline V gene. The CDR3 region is CASSEDRGGSYEQYF. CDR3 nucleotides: TGCGCCAGCAGCGAAGACAGGGGAGGATCCTACGAGCAGTACTTC.

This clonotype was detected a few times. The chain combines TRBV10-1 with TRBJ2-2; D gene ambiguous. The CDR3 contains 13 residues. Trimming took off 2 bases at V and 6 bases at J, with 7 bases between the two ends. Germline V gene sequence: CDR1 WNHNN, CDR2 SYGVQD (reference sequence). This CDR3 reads CASSEVEPGELFF. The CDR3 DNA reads TGCGCCAGCAGTGAGGTCGAACCCGGGGAGCTGTTTTTT.

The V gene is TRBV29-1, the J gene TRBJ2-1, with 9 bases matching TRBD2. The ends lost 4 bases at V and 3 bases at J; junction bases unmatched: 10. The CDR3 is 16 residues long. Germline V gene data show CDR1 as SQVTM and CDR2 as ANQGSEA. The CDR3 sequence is CSVGGSAGGNYNEQFF. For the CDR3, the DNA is TGCAGCGTTGGAGGATCGGCGGGAGGGAACTACAATGAGCAGTTCTTC.

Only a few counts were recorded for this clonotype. This CDR3 reads CASGGPGNTIYF. CDR3 nucleotide sequence: TGTGCCAGCGGGGGCCCTGGAAACACCATATATTTT. This chain links TRBV6-1 with TRBJ1-3; D perhaps matches TRBD1 (6 bases). Germline V gene lookup returns CDR1 MNHNS and CDR2 SASEGT. The CDR3 is made up of 12 amino acids. With 8 bases removed from V and 2 bases from J, the gap between germline ends came to 7 bases.

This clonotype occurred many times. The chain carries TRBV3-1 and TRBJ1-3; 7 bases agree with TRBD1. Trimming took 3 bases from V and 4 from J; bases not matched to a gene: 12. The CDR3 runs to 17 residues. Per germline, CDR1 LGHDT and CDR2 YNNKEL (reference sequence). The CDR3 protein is CASSHRKDRAKGNTIYF. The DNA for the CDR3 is TGTGCCAGCAGCCACCGAAAAGACAGGGCGAAAGGAAACACCATATATTTT.

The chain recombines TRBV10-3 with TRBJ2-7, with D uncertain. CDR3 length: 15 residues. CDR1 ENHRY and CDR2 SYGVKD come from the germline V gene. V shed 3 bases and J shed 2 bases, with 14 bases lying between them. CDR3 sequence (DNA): TGTGCCATCAGTGACCCTGTGGGCAGACCCTACGAGCAGTACTTC. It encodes CAISDPVGRPYEQYF.

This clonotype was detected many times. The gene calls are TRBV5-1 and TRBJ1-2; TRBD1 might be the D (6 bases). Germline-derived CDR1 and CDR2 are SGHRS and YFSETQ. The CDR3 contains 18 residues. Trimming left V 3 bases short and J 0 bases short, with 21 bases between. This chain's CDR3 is CASSSAGAEVYTNYGYTF. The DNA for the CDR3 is TGCGCCAGCAGCTCCGCAGGGGCTGAGGTTTATACTAACTATGGCTACACCTTC.

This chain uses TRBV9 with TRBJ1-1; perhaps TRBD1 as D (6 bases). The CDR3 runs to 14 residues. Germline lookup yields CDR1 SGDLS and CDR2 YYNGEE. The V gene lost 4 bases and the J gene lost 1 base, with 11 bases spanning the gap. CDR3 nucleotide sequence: TGTGCCAGCAGCAATACAGGGCAGAACACTGAAGCTTTCTTT. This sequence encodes CASSNTGQNTEAFF.

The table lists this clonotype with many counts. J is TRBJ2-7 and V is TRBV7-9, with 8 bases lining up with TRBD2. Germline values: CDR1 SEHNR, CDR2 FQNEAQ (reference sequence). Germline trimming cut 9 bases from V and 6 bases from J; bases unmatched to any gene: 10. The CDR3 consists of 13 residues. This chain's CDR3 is CASGGSGTLEQYF. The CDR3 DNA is TGTGCCAGTGGAGGTAGCGGGACCCTCGAGCAGTACTTC.